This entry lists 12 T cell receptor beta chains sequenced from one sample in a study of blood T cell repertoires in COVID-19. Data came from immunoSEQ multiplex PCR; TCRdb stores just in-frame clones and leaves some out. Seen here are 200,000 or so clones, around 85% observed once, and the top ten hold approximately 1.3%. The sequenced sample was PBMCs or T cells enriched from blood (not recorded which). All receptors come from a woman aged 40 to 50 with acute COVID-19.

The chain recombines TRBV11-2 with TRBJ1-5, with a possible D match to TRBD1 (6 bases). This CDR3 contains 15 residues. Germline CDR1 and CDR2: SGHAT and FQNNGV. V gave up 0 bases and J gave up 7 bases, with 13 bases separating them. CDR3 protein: CASSLDFGGGQPQHF. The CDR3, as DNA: TGTGCCAGCAGCTTAGATTTTGGGGGCGGGCAGCCCCAGCATTTT.

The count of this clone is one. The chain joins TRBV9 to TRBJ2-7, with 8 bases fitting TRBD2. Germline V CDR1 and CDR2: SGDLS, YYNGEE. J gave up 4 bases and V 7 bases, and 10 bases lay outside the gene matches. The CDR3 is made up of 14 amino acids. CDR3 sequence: CASSVGAGEYEQYF. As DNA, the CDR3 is TGTGCCAGCTCCGTCGGAGCGGGGGAATACGAGCAGTACTTC. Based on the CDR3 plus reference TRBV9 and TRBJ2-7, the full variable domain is DSGVTQTPKHLITATGQRVTLRCSPRSGDLSVYWYQQSLDQGLQFLIQYYNGEERAKGNILERFSAQQFPDLHSELNLSSLELGDSALYFCASSVGAGEYEQYFGPGTRLTVT.

The CDR3 loop reads CASSKAPRRRRFYEQYF. CDR3 nucleotide sequence: TGTGCCAGCAGCAAAGCCCCCCGAAGGCGGAGGTTCTACGAGCAGTACTTC. The chain joins TRBV21-1 to TRBJ2-7; TRBD2 was called by the table and not checked on the DNA. TRBV21-1 is a listed pseudogene. The CDR3 spans 17 residues.

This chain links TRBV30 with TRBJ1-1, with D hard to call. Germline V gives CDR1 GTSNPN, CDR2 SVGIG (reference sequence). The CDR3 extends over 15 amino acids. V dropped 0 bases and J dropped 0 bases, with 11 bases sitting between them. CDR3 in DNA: TGTGCCTGGAGTGTGGAACAGTCGATGAACACTGAAGCTTTCTTT. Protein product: CAWSVEQSMNTEAFF.

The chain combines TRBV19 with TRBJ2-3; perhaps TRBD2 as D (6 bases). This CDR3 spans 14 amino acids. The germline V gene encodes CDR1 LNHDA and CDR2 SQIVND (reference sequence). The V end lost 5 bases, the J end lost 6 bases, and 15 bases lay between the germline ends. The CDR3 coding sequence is TGTGCCAGTAGTGATCGGCTAGCGTGGGATACGCAGTATTTT. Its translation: CASSDRLAWDTQYF.

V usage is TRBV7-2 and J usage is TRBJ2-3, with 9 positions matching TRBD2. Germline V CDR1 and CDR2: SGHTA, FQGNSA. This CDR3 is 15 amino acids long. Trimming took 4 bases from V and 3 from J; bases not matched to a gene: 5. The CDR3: CASSSTSGPTDTQYF. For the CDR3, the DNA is TGTGCCAGCAGCTCTACTAGCGGGCCAACAGATACGCAGTATTTT. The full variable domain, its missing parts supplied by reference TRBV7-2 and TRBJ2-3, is GAGVSQSPSNKVTEKGKDVELRCDPISGHTALYWYRQSLGQGLEFLIYFQGNSAPDKSGLPSDRFSAERTGGSVSTLTIQRTQQEDSAVYLCASSSTSGPTDTQYFGPGTRLTVL.

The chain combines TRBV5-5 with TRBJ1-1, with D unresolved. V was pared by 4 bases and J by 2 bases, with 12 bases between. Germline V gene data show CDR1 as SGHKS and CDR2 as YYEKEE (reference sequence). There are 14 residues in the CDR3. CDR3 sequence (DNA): TGTGCCAGCAGCCCCTGGGGAGCTAACACTGAAGCTTTCTTT. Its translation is CASSPWGANTEAFF.

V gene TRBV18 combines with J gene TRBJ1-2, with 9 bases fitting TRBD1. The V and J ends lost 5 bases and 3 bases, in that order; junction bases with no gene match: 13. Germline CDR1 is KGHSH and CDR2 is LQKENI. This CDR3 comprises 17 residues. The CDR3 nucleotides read TGTGCCAGCTCATCTCTCGTGACTACAGGGGGCGACTATGGCTACACCTTC. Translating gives CASSSLVTTGGDYGYTF.

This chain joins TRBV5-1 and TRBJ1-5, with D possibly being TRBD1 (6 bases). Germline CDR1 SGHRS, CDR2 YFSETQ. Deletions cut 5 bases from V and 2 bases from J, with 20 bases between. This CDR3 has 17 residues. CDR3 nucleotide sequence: TGCGCCAGCAGGGGGATGGGCAACAGGGTTTGCAATCAGCCCCAGCATTTT. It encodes CASRGMGNRVCNQPQHF.

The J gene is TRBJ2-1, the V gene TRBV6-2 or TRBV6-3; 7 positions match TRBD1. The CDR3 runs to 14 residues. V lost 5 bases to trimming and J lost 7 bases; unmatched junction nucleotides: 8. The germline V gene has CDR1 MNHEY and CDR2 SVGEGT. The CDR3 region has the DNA TGTGCCAGCAGTCCGGCACAGGGGATAAATGAGCAGTTCTTC. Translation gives CASSPAQGINEQFF.

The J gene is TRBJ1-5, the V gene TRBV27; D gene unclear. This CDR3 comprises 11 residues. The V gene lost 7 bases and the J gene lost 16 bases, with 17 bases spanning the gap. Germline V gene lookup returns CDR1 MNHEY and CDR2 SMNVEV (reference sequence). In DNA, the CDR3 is TGTGCCAGCACCCCTAAGTCCACCTCACATTTT. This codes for CASTPKSTSHF.

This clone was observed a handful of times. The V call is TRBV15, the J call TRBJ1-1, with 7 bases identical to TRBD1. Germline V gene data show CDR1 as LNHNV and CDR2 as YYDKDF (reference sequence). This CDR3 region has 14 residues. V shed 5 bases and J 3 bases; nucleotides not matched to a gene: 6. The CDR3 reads CATSFLQGDTEAFF. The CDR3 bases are TGTGCCACCAGCTTTCTCCAGGGGGACACTGAAGCTTTCTTT.